This T cell receptor beta chain originates from a study of PD-1 blockade in classical Hodgkin lymphoma. This clone was seen more than once but under ten times. Profiling relied on immunoSEQ multiplex PCR, and the TCRdb table lists in-frame clones only, not all of them. The sample has 21,000 or so clones, roughly 78% seen once. Every patient relapsed after autologous stem cell transplantation, and brentuximab vedotin exposure varied. The source was peripheral blood mononuclear cells (PBMCs), collected before the second cycle of nivolumab. This sequence originates from a human donor with classical Hodgkin lymphoma.

CDR3 DNA sequence: TGTGCCAGCAGTGAAGGCACCTACGAGCAGTACTTC. It encodes CASSEGTYEQYF. This chain links TRBV6-1 with TRBJ2-7; D call uncertain. Germline CDR1 is MNHNS and CDR2 is SASEGT. This CDR3 spans 12 amino acids. V gave up 1 base and J gave up 2 bases, with 3 bases separating them.